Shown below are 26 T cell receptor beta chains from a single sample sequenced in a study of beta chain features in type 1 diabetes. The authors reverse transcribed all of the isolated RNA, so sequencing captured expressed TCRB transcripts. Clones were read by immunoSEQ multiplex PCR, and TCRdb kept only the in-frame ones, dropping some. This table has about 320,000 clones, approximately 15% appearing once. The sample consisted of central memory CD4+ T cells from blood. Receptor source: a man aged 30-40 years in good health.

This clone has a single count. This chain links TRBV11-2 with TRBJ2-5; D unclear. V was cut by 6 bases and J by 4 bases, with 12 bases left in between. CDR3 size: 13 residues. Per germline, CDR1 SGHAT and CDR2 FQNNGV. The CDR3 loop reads CASRPDGRETQYF. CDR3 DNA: TGTGCCAGCAGACCCGATGGTCGAGAGACCCAGTACTTC.

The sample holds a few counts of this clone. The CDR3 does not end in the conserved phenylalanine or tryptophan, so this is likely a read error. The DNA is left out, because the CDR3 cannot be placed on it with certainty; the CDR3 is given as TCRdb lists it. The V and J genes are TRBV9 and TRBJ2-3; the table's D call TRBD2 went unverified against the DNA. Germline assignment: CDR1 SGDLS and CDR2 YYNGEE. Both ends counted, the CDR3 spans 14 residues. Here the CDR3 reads CASTKGLVTVVPQI.

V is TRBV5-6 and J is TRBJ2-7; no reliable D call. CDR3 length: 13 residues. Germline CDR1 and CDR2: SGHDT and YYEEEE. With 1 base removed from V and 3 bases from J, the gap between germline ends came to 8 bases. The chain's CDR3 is CASSLNSVYEQYF. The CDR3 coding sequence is TGTGCCAGCAGCTTGAATTCAGTCTACGAGCAGTACTTC.

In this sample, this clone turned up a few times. The CDR3: CASRASGLATQETQYF. For the CDR3, the DNA is TGTGCCAGCAGAGCATCGGGACTAGCGACTCAAGAGACCCAGTACTTC. The V and J genes are TRBV13 and TRBJ2-5; TRBD2 matches at 10 bases. Looked up from germline, CDR1 is PRHDT and CDR2 is FYEKMQ (reference sequence). V lost 6 bases to trimming and J lost 2 bases; unmatched junction nucleotides: 9. The CDR3 extends over 16 amino acids.

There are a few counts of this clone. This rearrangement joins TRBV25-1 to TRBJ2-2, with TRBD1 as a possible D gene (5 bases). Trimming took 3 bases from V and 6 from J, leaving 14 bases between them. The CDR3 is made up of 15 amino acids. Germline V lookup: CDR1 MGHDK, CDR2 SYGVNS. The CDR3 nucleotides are TGTGCCAGCAGTGACAGGGTCGAAATAGCCGGGGAGCTGTTTTTT. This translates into CASSDRVEIAGELFF.

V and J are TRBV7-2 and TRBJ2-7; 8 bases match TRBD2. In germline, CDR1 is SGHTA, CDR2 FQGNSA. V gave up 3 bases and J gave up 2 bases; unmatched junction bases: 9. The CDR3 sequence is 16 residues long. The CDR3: CASSLGSSGRTYEQYV. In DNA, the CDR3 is TGTGCCAGCAGCTTGGGGTCTAGCGGGCGGACCTACGAGCAGTACGTC.

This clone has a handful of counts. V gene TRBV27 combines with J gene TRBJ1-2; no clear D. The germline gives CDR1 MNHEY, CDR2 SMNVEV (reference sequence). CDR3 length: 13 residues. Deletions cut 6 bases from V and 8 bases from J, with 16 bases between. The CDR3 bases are TGTGCCAGCAGGGATGTCGGGTCGGGGGGCTACACCTTC. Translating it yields CASRDVGSGGYTF.

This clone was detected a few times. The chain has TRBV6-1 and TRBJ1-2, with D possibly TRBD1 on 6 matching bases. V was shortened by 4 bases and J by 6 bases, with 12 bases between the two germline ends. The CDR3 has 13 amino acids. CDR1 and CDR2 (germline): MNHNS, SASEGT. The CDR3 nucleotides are TGTGCCAGCAGTGTTGCAGGGGATAATGGCTACACCTTC. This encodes CASSVAGDNGYTF.

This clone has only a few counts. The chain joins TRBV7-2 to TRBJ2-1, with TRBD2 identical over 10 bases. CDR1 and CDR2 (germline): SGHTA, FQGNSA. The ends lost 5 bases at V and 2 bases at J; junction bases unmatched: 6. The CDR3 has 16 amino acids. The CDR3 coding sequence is TGTGCCAGCAGCATCTCGGGACTAGCGCCCTACAATGAGCAGTTCTTC. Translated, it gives CASSISGLAPYNEQFF.

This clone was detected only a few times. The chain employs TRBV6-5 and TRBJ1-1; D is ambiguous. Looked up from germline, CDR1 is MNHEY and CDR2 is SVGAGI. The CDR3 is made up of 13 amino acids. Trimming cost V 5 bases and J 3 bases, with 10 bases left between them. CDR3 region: CASSEAWDTEAFF. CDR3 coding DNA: TGTGCCAGCAGTGAAGCTTGGGACACTGAAGCTTTCTTT.

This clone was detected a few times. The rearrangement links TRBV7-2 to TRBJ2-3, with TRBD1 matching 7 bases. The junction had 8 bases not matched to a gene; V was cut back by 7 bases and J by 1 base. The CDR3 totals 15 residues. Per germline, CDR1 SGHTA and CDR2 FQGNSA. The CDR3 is CASNYRGFGTDTQYF. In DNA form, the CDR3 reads TGTGCCAGCAACTACAGGGGATTTGGCACAGATACGCAGTATTTT.

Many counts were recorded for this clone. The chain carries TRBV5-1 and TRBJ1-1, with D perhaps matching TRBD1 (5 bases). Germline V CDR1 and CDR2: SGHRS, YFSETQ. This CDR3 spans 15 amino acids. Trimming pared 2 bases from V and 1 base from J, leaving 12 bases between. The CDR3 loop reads CASSLYRMTNTEAFF. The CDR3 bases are TGCGCCAGCAGCTTATACAGGATGACGAACACTGAAGCTTTCTTT.

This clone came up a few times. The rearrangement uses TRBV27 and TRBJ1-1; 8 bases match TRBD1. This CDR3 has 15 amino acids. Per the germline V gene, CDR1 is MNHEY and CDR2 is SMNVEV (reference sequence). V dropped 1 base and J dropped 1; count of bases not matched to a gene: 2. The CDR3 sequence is CASSLFGTGNTEAFF. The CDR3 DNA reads TGTGCCAGCAGTTTATTCGGGACAGGGAACACTGAAGCTTTCTTT.

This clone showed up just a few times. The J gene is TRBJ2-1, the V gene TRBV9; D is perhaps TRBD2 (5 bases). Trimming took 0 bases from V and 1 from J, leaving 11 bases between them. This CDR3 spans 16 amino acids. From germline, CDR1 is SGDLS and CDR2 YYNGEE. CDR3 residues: CASSVAPQRSYNEQFF. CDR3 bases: TGTGCCAGCAGCGTAGCTCCCCAGCGGTCCTACAATGAGCAGTTCTTC.

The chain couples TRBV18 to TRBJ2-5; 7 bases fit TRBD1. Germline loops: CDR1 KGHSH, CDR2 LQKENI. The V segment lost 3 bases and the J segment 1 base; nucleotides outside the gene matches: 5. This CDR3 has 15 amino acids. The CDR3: CASSPQQGFQETQYF. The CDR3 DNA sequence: TGTGCCAGCTCACCGCAACAGGGGTTCCAAGAGACCCAGTACTTC. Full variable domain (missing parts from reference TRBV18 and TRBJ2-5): NAGVMQNPRHLVRRRGQEARLRCSPMKGHSHVYWYRQLPEEGLKFMVYLQKENIIDESGMPKERFSAEFPKEGPSILRIQQVVRGDSAAYFCASSPQQGFQETQYFGPGTRLLVL.

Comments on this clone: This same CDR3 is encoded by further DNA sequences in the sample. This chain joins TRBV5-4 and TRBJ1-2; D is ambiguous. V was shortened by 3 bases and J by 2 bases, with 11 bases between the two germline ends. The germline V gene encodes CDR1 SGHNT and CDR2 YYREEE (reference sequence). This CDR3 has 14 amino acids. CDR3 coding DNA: TGTGCCAGCAGCTCCCTTACAGTCAACTATGGCTACACCTTC. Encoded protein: CASSSLTVNYGYTF.

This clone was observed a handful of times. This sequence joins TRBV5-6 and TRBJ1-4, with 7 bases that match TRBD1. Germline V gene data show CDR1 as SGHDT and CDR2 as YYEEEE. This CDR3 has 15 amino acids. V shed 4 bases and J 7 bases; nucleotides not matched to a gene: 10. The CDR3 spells CASSRGRQGGEKLFF. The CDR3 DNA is TGTGCCAGCAGCCGGGGACGACAGGGAGGTGAAAAACTGTTTTTT. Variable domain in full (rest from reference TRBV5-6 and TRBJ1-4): DAGVTQSPTHLIKTRGQQVTLRCSPKSGHDTVSWYQQALGQGPQFIFQYYEEEERQRGNFPDRFSGHQFPNYSSELNVNALLLGDSALYLCASSRGRQGGEKLFFGSGTQLSVL.

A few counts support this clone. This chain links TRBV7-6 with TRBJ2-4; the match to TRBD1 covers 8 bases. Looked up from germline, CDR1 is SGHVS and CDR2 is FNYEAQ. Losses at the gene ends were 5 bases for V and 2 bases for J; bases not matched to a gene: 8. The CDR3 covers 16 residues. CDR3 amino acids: CASSVRTGLTKNIQYF. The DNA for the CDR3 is TGTGCCAGCAGCGTAAGGACAGGGCTTACCAAAAACATTCAGTACTTC.

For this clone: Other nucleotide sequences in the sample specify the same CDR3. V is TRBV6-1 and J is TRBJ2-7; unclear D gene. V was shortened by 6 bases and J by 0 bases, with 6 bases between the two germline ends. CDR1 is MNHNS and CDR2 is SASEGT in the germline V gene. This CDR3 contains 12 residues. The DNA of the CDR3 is TGTGCCAGCAGCTCTAGCTCCTACGAGCAGTACGTC. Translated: CASSSSSYEQYV.

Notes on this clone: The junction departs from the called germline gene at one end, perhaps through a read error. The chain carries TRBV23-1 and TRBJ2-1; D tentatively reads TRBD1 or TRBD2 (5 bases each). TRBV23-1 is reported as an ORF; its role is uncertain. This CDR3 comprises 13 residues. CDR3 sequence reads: CASSFRDQGEQFF. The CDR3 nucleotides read TGTGCCAGCAGCTTCCGGGACCAAGGTGAGCAGTTCTTC.

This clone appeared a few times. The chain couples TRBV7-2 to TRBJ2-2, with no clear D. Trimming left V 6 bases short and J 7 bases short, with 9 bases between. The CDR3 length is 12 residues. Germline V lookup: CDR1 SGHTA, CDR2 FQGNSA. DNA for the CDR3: TGTGCCAGCAGTCCGAGCCTCGGGGAGCTGTTTTTT. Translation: CASSPSLGELFF.

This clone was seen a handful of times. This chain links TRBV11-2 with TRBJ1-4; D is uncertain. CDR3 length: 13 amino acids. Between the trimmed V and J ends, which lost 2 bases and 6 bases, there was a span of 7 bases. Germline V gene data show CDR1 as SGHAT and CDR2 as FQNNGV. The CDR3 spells CASSLSTDEKLFF. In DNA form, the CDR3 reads TGTGCCAGCAGCTTAAGCACGGATGAAAAACTGTTTTTT.

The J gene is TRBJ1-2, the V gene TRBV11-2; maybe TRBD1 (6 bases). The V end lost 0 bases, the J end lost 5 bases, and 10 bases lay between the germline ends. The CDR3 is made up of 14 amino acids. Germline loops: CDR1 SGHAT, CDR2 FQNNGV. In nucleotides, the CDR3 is TGTGCCAGCAGCTTAGAGGGGGCTGGGTATGGCTACACCTTC. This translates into CASSLEGAGYGYTF.

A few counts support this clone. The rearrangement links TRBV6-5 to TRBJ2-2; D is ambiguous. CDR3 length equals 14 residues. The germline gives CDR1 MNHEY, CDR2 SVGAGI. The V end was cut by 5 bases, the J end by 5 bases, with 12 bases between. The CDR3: CASSRIRETGELFF. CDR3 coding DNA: TGTGCCAGCAGTCGGATAAGGGAAACCGGGGAGCTGTTTTTT.

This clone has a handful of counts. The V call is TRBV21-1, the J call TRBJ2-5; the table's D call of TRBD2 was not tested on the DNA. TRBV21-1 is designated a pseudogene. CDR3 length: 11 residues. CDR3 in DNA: TGTGCCAGCAAGTTTGAGGAGACCCAGTACTTC. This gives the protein CASKFEETQYF.

CDR3 sequence: CASGSPFQETQYF. The CDR3 DNA is TGTGCCAGCGGCTCGCCGTTCCAAGAGACCCAGTACTTC. V is TRBV7-2 and J is TRBJ2-5; the D is unclear. This CDR3 has 13 amino acids. CDR1 and CDR2 from the germline V gene are SGHTA and FQGNSA. V lost 8 bases and J lost 1, with 11 bases in between.